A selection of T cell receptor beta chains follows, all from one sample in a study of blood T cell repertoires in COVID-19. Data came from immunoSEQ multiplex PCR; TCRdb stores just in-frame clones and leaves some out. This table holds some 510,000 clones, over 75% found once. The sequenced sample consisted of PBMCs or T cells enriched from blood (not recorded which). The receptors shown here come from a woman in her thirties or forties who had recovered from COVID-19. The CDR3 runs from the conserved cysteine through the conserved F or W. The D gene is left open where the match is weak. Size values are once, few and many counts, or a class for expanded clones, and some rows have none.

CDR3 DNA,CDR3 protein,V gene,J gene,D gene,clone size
TGTGCCAGTAGTAGGGGGCAGGGGGCGCGGAATTCACCCCTCCACTTT,CASSRGQGARNSPLHF,TRBV19,TRBJ1-6,TRBD1,-
TGTGCCACCAGATACAGGGGCTCAGGGGCCAACGTCCTGACTTTC,CATRYRGSGANVLTF,TRBV24-1,TRBJ2-6,TRBD1,-
TGTGCCAGCAGCTTTGCTGGCGGGAGGACAGATACGCAGTATTTT,CASSFAGGRTDTQYF,TRBV5-4,TRBJ2-3,TRBD2,-
TGTGCCAGCAGCTTAGGGGGACAATTCGGAGAGACCCAGTACTTC,CASSLGGQFGETQYF,TRBV7-6,TRBJ2-5,-,-
TGTGCCAGCAGGGGACTCGTTCATTACGAGCAGTACTTC,CASRGLVHYEQYF,TRBV2,TRBJ2-7,-,-
TGTGCCAGCAGCCCACGGACAGGGTGGTCCACTGAAGCTTTCTTT,CASSPRTGWSTEAFF,TRBV7-9,TRBJ1-1,TRBD1,-
TGTGCCAGCAGCTTAGGGGCACAGGGGAAGACTGAAGCTTTCTTT,CASSLGAQGKTEAFF,TRBV11-3,TRBJ1-1,TRBD1,-
TGTGCCAGTACTCTTAGACAGCAGCAAGGGCCCCAGCATTTT,CASTLRQQQGPQHF,TRBV19,TRBJ1-5,-,-
TGTGCCAGCACCCCCGGGGACAGACATAATTCACCCCTCCACTTT,CASTPGDRHNSPLHF,TRBV7-9,TRBJ1-6,TRBD1,-
TGTGCCATCAGTGACGGGTCTGGAAACACCATATATTTT,CAISDGSGNTIYF,TRBV10-3,TRBJ1-3,-,-
TGTGCCAGCAGCCCCCCGGGACAGGGAGTTGAAAAACTGTTTTTT,CASSPPGQGVEKLFF,TRBV4-2,TRBJ1-4,TRBD1,-
TGTGCCAGCAGCTTCGGCGGGAGGAGCACAGATACGCAGTATTTT,CASSFGGRSTDTQYF,TRBV7-2,TRBJ2-3,TRBD2,-
TGCGCCAGCAGCTTATCTGGTAGCGGCAATCAGCCCCAGCATTTT,CASSLSGSGNQPQHF,TRBV5-1,TRBJ1-5,-,-
TGCAGCGTTGTTAGCGGGTTGAGGACAGATACGCAGTATTTT,CSVVSGLRTDTQYF,TRBV29-1,TRBJ2-3,TRBD2,-
TGCGCCAGCAGCCAAGACCCTAGCGGGAGTCTTACCTACAATGAGCAGTTCTTC,CASSQDPSGSLTYNEQFF,TRBV4-1,TRBJ2-1,TRBD2,-
TGTGCCAGCAGCTTAGCAGGGATCTATGAAGGCTACACCTTC,CASSLAGIYEGYTF,TRBV11-3,TRBJ1-2,-,-
TGTGCCAGCAGCCAGGTGGGGACAGGGACCTCCGAGCAGTACTTC,CASSQVGTGTSEQYF,TRBV27,TRBJ2-7,TRBD1,-
TGTGCCAGCTCACCAAATCCTTCCAACTATGGCTACACCTTC,CASSPNPSNYGYTF,TRBV18,TRBJ1-2,-,-
TGTGCCACCAGTCCGGCACTAGCGGGAACTGAGCAGTTCTTC,CATSPALAGTEQFF,TRBV24-1,TRBJ2-1,TRBD2,-
TGTGCCAGCAGTTACCGGCTAGCGGGATACAGCTCCTACGAGCAGTACTTC,CASSYRLAGYSSYEQYF,TRBV6-2/TRBV6-3,TRBJ2-7,TRBD2,few
TGTGCCAGCAGCCCTCTAGCGGGAGGTTACGATGAGCAGTTCTTC,CASSPLAGGYDEQFF,TRBV9,TRBJ2-1,TRBD2,once
TGCGCCAGCAGCCAAGATTTGAGGAAAGAGCAGTTCTTC,CASSQDLRKEQFF,TRBV4-1,TRBJ2-1,-,-
TGTGCCAGCAGCTTCCGGGAAAGTGGAGAAGCTTTCTTT,CASSFRESGEAFF,TRBV7-2,TRBJ1-1,-,-
TGTGCCAGTAGTATCTCTAGGAAAGTCACTGAAGCTTTCTTT,CASSISRKVTEAFF,TRBV19,TRBJ1-1,-,-
TGCGCCAGCAGACCTAATAACGATGAGCAGTTCTTC,CASRPNNDEQFF,TRBV5-1,TRBJ2-1,-,many
TGTGCCAGCAGCATAGGGACAGGCGTCAGGGGCGAGCAGTACTTC,CASSIGTGVRGEQYF,TRBV6-5,TRBJ2-7,TRBD1,-
TGTGCCAGCACCCCCATGGCAGGGGGCTTCACTGAAGCTTTCTTT,CASTPMAGGFTEAFF,TRBV27,TRBJ1-1,TRBD1,-
TGTGCCAGTAGTACCCCTTCCGTCTACGAGCAGTACTTC,CASSTPSVYEQYF,TRBV19,TRBJ2-7,-,-
TGTGCCAGAGAGACGGGGGACACTGAAGCTTTCTTT,CARETGDTEAFF,TRBV30,TRBJ1-1,-,-
TGCAGCGCCCAAGTGGGGCTTTTGTATGGCTACACCTTC,CSAQVGLLYGYTF,TRBV29-1,TRBJ1-2,-,-
TGTGCCAGCAGCTTAGCCGGGGGGGGGCACACAGATACGCAGTATTTT,CASSLAGGGHTDTQYF,TRBV7-2,TRBJ2-3,TRBD2,-
TGTGCCAGCAGTGACTCGGTCAGGGGGAACTATGGCTACACCTTC,CASSDSVRGNYGYTF,TRBV6-4,TRBJ1-2,TRBD1,-
TGCGCCAGCAGCCAAGTATACAGGGATAATGAAAAACTGTTTTTT,CASSQVYRDNEKLFF,TRBV4-3,TRBJ1-4,-,-
TGTGCCAGCAGCCAAGATCCAGCGGGATATGGGAATGAGCAGTTCTTC,CASSQDPAGYGNEQFF,TRBV4-2,TRBJ2-1,TRBD2,once
TGTGCCTGTTCGGACAGGGGGAACTATGGCTACACCTTC,CACSDRGNYGYTF,TRBV30,TRBJ1-2,TRBD1,-
TGTGCTAGTGGTTTGAGTCTTTCGGGACAGGGATTTGAGCAGTTCTTC,CASGLSLSGQGFEQFF,TRBV12-5,TRBJ2-1,TRBD1,-
TGCAGCGTTGCGGGACTAGCGGGAGGGTACACCGGGGAGCTGTTTTTT,CSVAGLAGGYTGELFF,TRBV29-1,TRBJ2-2,TRBD2,-
TGTGCCAGCAGCGCCGGGACAGACCCAAATCAGCCCCAGCATTTT,CASSAGTDPNQPQHF,TRBV7-6,TRBJ1-5,TRBD1,-
TGTGCCAGCAAGATTGTTCGGGAGGCCTGGAATGAGCAGTTCTTC,CASKIVREAWNEQFF,TRBV2,TRBJ2-1,TRBD2,once
TGTGCCAGCAGCTACCTGTGGGGGACTAGCTTGGGCAATGAGCAGTTCTTC,CASSYLWGTSLGNEQFF,TRBV7-9,TRBJ2-1,TRBD2,-
TGTGCCAGCAGCCATCAGACTAGGGAGCAGTTCTTC,CASSHQTREQFF,TRBV4-2,TRBJ2-1,-,-
TGTGCCAGCAGGGTCCCGGGACTGGGGTTTAATAATTCACCCCTCCACTTT,CASRVPGLGFNNSPLHF,TRBV2,TRBJ1-6,-,once
TGTGCCAGCGGGACTAGCGGGAGTGCAATAGAGCAGTTCTTC,CASGTSGSAIEQFF,TRBV6-4,TRBJ2-1,TRBD2,-
TGTGCCAGCAGTCAACGCAGGGTGGATGGCTACACCTTC,CASSQRRVDGYTF,TRBV28,TRBJ1-2,-,-
TGCGCCAGCAGTCTACAGAGAAACACTGAAGCTTTCTTT,CASSLQRNTEAFF,TRBV10-1,TRBJ1-1,-,-
TGTGCCAGCAGTACCACCTACTACAGGGGGCAATTTATGAACACTGAAGCTTTCTTT,CASSTTYYRGQFMNTEAFF,TRBV7-2,TRBJ1-1,TRBD1,-
TGTGCCAGCAGAATAGGACAGTCCTACTATGGCTACACCTTC,CASRIGQSYYGYTF,TRBV28,TRBJ1-2,-,-
TGTGCCAGCAGTTGGGGACCGGCGGGACCTTGGGATGAAAAACTGTTTTTT,CASSWGPAGPWDEKLFF,TRBV6-2/TRBV6-3,TRBJ1-4,-,-
TGTGCCAGCTCACCACAAAGGCTCAGGGCGCATGATACGAACACTGAAGCTTTCTTT,CASSPQRLRAHDTNTEAFF,TRBV18,TRBJ1-1,-,-
TGCGCCAGCAGCCGGGGACAAAAAGAGACCCAGTACTTC,CASSRGQKETQYF,TRBV4-3,TRBJ2-5,-,-
TGTGCCAGCAGAGGGACAGGGGTTAGCAATCAGCCCCAGCATTTT,CASRGTGVSNQPQHF,TRBV6-6,TRBJ1-5,TRBD1,-
TGTGCCACCAGCAGCGGGAGGGCCATAACAGATACGCAGTATTTT,CATSSGRAITDTQYF,TRBV24-1,TRBJ2-3,TRBD2,-
TGCGCCAGCAGCGGGACGGCGGGAGGGGAAAAACTGTTTTTT,CASSGTAGGEKLFF,TRBV5-1,TRBJ1-4,-,-
TGTGCCAGCAGCTCAGGGGGCGGATTTGGCTACACCTTC,CASSSGGGFGYTF,TRBV19,TRBJ1-2,TRBD1,-
TGTGCCAGCAGCGTAAGTTCAGGGGGAAGAGAGACCCAGTACTTC,CASSVSSGGRETQYF,TRBV9,TRBJ2-5,TRBD1,-